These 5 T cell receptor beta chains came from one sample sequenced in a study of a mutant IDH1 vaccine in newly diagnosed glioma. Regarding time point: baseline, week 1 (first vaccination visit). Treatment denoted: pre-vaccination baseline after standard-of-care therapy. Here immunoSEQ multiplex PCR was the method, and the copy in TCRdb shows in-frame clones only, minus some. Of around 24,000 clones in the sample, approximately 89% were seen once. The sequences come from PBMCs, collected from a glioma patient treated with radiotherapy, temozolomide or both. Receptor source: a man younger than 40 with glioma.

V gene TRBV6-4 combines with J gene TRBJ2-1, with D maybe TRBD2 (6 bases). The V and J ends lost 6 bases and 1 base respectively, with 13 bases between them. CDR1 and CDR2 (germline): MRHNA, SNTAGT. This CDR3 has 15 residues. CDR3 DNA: TGTGCCAGCAGCCCACTTAGCGGTTCCTACAATGAGCAGTTCTTC. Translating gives CASSPLSGSYNEQFF.

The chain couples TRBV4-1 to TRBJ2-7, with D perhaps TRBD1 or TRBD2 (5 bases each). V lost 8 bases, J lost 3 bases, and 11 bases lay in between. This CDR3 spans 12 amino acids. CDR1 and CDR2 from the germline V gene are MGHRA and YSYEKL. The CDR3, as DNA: TGCGCCAGCGGGGACGCCCGCTACGAGCAGTACTTC. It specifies CASGDARYEQYF.

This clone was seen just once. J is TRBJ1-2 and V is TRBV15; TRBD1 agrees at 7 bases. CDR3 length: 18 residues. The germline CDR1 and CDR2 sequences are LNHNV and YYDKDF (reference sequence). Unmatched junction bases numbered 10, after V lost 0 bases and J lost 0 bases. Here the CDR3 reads CATSRDWGRDRPNYGYTF. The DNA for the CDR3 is TGTGCCACCAGCAGAGATTGGGGCCGGGACAGACCTAACTATGGCTACACCTTC.

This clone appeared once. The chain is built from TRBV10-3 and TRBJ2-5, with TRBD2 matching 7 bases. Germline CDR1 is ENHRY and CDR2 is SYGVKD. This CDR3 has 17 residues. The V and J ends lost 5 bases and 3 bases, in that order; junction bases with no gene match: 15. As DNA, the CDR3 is TGTGCCATCAGTCGAAGCGGGATGGGTTATGGGGAAGAGACCCAGTACTTC. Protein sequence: CAISRSGMGYGEETQYF.

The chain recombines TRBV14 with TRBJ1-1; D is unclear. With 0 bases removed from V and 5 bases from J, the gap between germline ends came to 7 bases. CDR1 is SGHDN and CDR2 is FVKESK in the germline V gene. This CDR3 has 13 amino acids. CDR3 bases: TGTGCCAGCAGCCAAGACCCGTGGACTGAAGCTTTCTTT. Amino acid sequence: CASSQDPWTEAFF.